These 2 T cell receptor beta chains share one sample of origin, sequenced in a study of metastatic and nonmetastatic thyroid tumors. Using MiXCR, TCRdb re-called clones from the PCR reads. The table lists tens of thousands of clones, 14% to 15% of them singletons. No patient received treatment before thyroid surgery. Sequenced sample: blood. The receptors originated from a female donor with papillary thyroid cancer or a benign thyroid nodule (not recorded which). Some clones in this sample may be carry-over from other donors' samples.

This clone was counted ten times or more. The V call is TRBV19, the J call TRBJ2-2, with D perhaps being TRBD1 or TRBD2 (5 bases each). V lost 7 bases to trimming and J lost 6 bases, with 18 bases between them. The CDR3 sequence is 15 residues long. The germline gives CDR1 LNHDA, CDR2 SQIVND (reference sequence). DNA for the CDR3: TGTGCCAGTAAGGGACGCATTCCAACACCCGGGGAGCTGTTTTTT. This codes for CASKGRIPTPGELFF.

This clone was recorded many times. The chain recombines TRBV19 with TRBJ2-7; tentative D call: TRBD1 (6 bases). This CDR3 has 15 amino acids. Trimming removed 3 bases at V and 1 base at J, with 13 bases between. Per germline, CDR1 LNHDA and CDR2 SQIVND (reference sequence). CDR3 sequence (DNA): TGTGCCAGTAGTATTGGCCCAGGGGTATCCTACGAGCAGTACTTC. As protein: CASSIGPGVSYEQYF.